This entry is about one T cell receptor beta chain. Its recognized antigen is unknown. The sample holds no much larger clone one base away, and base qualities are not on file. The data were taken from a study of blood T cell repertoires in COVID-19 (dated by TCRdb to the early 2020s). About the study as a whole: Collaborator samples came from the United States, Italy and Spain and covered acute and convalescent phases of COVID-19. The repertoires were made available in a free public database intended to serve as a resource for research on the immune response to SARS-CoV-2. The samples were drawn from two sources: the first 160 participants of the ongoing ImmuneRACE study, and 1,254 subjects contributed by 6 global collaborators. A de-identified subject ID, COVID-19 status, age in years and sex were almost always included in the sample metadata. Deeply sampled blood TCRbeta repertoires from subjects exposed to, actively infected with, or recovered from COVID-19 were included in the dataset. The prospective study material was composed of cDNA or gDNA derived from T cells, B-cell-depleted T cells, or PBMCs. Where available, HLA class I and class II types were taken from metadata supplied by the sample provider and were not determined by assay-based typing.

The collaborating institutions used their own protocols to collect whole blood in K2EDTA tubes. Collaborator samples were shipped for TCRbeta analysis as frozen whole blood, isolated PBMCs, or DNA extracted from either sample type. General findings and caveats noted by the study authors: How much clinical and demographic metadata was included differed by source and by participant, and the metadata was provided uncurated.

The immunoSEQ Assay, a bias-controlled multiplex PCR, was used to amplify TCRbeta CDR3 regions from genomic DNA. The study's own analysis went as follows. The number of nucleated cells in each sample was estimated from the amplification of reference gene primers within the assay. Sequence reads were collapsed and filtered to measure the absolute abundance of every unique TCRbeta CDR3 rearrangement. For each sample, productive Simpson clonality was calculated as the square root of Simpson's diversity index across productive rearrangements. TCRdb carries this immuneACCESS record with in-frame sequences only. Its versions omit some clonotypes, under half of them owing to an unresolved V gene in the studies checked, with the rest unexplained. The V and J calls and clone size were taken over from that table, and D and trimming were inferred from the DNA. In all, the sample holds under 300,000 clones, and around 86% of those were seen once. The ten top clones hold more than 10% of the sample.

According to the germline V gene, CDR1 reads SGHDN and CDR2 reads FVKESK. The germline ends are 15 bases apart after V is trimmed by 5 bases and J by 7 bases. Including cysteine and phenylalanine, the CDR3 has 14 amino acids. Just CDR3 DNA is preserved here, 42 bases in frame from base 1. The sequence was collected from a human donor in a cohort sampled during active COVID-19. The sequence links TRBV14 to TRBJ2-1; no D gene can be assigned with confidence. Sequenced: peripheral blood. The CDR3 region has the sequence CASSKAGRVNEQFF. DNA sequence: TGTGCCAGCAGCAAGGCCGGTCGGGTTAATGAGCAGTTCTTC.